The 4 T cell receptor beta chains below all came from one sample that was sequenced in a study of cytomegalovirus exposure and HLA in healthy donors. Primers: 60 Vbeta forward and 13 Jbeta reverse. TCRdb's table, derived via immunoSEQ multiplex PCR, lists solely in-frame clones and lacks some. The repertoire includes about 140,000 clones, roughly 75% of them detected once, and 2.2% sits in the top ten. The specimen sequenced was PBMCs. The origin of the receptors is a man younger than 45 in good health and CMV-seronegative.

This clone was detected only a few times. The chain has TRBV18 and TRBJ2-1, with a possible D match to TRBD2 (6 bases). V lost 4 bases and J lost 5, with 12 bases in between. The CDR3 loop spans 14 amino acids. In germline, CDR1 is KGHSH, CDR2 LQKENI. The CDR3 bases are TGTGCCAGCTCACTCCAACGGGGGAACAATGAGCAGTTCTTC. This translates into CASSLQRGNNEQFF.

DNA of the CDR3: TGTGCCAGCAGCCCTTCTAGCGGGGGGGCCCTTGATACGCAGCATTTT. Protein product: CASSPSSGGALDTQHF. V gene TRBV4-2 combines with J gene TRBJ2-3; the D gene is possibly TRBD1 (6 bases). TRBJ1-5 explains the end of the DNA better; the J call may be wrong. CDR1 LGHNA and CDR2 YNFKEQ come from the germline V gene. CDR3 length: 16 residues.

In the case of this clone: The junction and the germline gene differ at one end; a read error may be behind it. The chain has TRBV7-2 and TRBJ2-7; 8 nucleotides line up with TRBD2. The germline gives CDR1 SGHTA, CDR2 FQGNSA. CDR3 size: 14 residues. CDR3 region: CASSLGTSSNEQYF. Written as DNA, the CDR3 is TGTGCCAGCAGCTTAGGGACTAGCTCCAACGAGCAGTACTTC.

CDR3 residues: CASSVRDRATYEQYF. The DNA for the CDR3 is TGTGCCAGCAGTGTTCGGGACAGGGCGACCTACGAGCAGTACTTC. The rearrangement uses TRBV6-1 and TRBJ2-7, with 9 bases aligning to TRBD1. CDR3 length equals 15 residues. Looked up from germline, CDR1 is MNHNS and CDR2 is SASEGT. Germline trimming cut 4 bases from V and 2 bases from J; bases unmatched to any gene: 6.